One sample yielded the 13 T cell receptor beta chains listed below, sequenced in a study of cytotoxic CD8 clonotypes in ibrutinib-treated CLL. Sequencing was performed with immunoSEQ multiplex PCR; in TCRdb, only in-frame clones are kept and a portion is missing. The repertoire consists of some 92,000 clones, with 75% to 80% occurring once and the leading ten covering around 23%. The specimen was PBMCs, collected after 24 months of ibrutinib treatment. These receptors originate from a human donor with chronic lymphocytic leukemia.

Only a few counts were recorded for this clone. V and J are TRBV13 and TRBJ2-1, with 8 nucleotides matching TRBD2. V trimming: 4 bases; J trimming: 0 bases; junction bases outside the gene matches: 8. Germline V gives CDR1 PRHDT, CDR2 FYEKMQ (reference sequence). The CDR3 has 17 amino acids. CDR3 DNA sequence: TGTGCCAGCAGCTCGGCCTTACTAGCGGCCTCCTACAATGAGCAGTTCTTC. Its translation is CASSSALLAASYNEQFF.

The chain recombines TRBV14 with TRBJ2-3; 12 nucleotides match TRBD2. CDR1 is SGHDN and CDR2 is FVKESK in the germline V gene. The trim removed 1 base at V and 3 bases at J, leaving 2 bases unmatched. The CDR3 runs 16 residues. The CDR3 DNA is TGTGCCAGCAGCCAAGGACTAGCGGGAGTAACAGATACGCAGTATTTT. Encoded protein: CASSQGLAGVTDTQYF.

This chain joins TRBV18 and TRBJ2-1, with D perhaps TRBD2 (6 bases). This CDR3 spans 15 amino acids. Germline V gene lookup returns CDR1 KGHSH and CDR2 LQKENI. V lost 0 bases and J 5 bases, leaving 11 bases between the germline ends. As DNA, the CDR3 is TGTGCCAGCTCACCACCGTCTAGCGCTGACAATGAGCAGTTCTTC. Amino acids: CASSPPSSADNEQFF.

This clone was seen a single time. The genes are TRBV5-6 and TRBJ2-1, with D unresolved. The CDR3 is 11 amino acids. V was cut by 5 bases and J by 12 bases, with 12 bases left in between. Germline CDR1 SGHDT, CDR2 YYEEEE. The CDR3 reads CASSSRTGQFF. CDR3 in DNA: TGTGCCAGCAGTTCTCGTACTGGGCAGTTCTTC.

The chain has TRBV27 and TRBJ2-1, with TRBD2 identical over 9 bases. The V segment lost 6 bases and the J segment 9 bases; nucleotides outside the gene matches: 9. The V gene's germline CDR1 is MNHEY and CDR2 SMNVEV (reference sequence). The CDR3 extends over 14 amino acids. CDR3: CASRREGILGEQFF. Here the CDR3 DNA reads TGTGCCAGCAGGCGGGAGGGAATTCTTGGTGAGCAGTTCTTC.

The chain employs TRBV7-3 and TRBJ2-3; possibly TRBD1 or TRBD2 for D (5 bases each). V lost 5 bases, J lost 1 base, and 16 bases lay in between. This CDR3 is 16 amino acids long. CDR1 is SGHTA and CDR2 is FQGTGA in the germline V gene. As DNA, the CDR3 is TGTGCCAGCAGCCCAAGGGGCCAGGGAGGCACAGATACGCAGTATTTT. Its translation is CASSPRGQGGTDTQYF.

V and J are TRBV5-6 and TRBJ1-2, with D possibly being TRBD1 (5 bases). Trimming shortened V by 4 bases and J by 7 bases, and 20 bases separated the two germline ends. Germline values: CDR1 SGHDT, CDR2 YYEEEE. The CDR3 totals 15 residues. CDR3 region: CASSPGVGADRGYTF. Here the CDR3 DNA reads TGTGCCAGCAGCCCAGGTGTAGGGGCGGACCGTGGCTACACCTTC.

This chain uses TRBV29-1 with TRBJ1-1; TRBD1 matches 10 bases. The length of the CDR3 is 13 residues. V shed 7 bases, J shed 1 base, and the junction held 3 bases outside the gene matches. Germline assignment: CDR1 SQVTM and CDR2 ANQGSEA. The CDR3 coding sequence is TGCAGCGAGAGGACAGGGGGGAACACTGAAGCTTTCTTT. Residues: CSERTGGNTEAFF.

CDR3 DNA: TGTGCCAGCAGAGGGGCAGGGGTGACCTATGGCTACACCTTC. This encodes CASRGAGVTYGYTF. The chain has TRBV6-6 and TRBJ1-2; weak D call: TRBD1 (6 bases). CDR1 is MNHNY, CDR2 SVGAGI, per germline (reference sequence). This CDR3 comprises 14 residues. Trimming cost V 6 bases and J 4 bases, with 15 bases left between them.

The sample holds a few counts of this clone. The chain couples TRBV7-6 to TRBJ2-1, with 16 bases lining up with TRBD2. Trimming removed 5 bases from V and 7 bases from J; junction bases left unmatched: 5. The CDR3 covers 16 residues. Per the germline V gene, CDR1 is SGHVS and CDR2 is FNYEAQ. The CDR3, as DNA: TGTGCCAGCAGCCAACTGGGACTAGCGGGAGGGAATGAGCAGTTCTTC. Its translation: CASSQLGLAGGNEQFF.

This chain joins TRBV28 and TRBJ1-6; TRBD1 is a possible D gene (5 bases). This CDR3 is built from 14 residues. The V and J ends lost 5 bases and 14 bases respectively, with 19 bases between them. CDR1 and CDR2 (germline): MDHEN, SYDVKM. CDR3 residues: CASSLRDLGMALHF. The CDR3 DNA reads TGTGCCAGCAGTCTCCGGGACTTGGGAATGGCCCTCCACTTT.

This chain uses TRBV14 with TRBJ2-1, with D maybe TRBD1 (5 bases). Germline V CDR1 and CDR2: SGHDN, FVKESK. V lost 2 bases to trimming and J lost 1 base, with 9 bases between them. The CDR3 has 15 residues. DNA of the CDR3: TGTGCCAGCAGCCAACGGCAGGGTTCCTACAATGAGCAGTTCTTC. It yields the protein CASSQRQGSYNEQFF.

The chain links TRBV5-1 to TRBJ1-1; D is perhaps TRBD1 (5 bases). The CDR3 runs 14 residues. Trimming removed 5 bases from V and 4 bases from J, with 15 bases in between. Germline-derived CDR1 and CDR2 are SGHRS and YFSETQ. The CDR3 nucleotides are TGCGCCAGCAGTAAGCTGGGGGACGTCACTGAAGCTTTCTTT. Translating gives CASSKLGDVTEAFF. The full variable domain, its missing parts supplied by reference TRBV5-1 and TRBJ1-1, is KAGVTQTPRYLIKTRGQQVTLSCSPISGHRSVSWYQQTPGQGLQFLFEYFSETQRNKGNFPGRFSGRQFSNSRSEMNVSTLELGDSALYLCASSKLGDVTEAFFGQGTRLTVV.